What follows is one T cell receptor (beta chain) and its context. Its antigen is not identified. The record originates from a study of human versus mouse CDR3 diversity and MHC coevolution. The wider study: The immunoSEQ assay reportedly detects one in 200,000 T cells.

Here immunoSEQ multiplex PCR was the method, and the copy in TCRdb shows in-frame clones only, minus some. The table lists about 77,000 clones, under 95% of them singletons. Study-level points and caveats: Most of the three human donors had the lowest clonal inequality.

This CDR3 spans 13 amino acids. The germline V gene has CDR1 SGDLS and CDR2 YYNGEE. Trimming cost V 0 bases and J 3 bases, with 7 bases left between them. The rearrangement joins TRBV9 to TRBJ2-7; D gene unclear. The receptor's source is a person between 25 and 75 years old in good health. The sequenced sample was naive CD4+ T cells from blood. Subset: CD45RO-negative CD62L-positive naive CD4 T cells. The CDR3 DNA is TGTGCCAGCAGCGTAGGGCCAGGCTACGAGCAGTACTTC. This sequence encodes CASSVGPGYEQYF. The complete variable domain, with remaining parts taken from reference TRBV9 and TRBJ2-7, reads DSGVTQTPKHLITATGQRVTLRCSPRSGDLSVYWYQQSLDQGLQFLIQYYNGEERAKGNILERFSAQQFPDLHSELNLSSLELGDSALYFCASSVGPGYEQYFGPGTRLTVT.